The 16 T cell receptor beta chains given below trace back to one sample, sequenced in a study of blood T cell repertoires in COVID-19. Method: immunoSEQ multiplex PCR; TCRdb's copy keeps in-frame clones and lacks some. The sample contains roughly 300,000 clones, roughly nine tenths of which appear only once. Sequenced: PBMCs or T cells enriched from blood (not recorded which). The receptors originated from a woman in her twenties or thirties who had recovered from COVID-19.

The chain recombines TRBV6-2 or TRBV6-3 with TRBJ1-5, with a tentative D call TRBD1 (5 bases). The CDR3 spans 17 residues. Trimming removed 2 bases at V and 0 bases at J, with 14 bases between. Germline values: CDR1 MNHEY, CDR2 SVGEGT. The CDR3 bases are TGTGCCAGCAGTTACCCTACGACAGTCTATAGCAATCAGCCCCAGCATTTT. It codes for CASSYPTTVYSNQPQHF.

This sequence joins TRBV9 and TRBJ2-2, with TRBD2 matching over 9 bases. CDR1 and CDR2 (germline): SGDLS, YYNGEE. This CDR3 is built from 16 residues. V gave up 0 bases and J gave up 7 bases; unmatched junction bases: 7. CDR3 sequence reads: CASSVAAGGPVGELFF. The CDR3 region has the DNA TGTGCCAGCAGCGTAGCGGCGGGAGGGCCGGTCGGGGAGCTGTTTTTT.

The rearrangement links TRBV15 to TRBJ2-1, with TRBD2 matching over 13 bases. J lost 7 bases, V lost 3 bases, and 12 bases had no gene match. CDR1 LNHNV and CDR2 YYDKDF come from the germline V gene (reference sequence). This CDR3 spans 18 amino acids. CDR3: CATSRGVGTSGKRNEQFF. CDR3 nucleotides: TGTGCCACCAGCAGGGGGGTTGGGACTAGCGGGAAAAGGAATGAGCAGTTCTTC.

The J gene is TRBJ2-7, the V gene TRBV3-1 (or the pseudogene TRBV3-2), with 10 bases that match TRBD1. This CDR3 has 16 residues. With V trimmed by 4 bases and J by 6 bases, 12 bases remained unmatched. CDR1 is LGHDT and CDR2 is YNNKEL in the germline V gene (reference sequence). This CDR3 reads CASSPGIGTGAAEQYF. The CDR3 coding sequence is TGTGCCAGCAGCCCGGGGATCGGGACAGGGGCCGCCGAGCAGTACTTC.

The chain uses TRBV10-1 and TRBJ1-6, with D possibly matching TRBD1 (6 bases). In germline, CDR1 is WNHNN, CDR2 SYGVQD (reference sequence). V was cut by 10 bases and J by 6 bases, with 16 bases left in between. The CDR3 runs to 14 residues. The CDR3 bases are TGCGCCAACCAACTGGACAGCGTTAATTCACCCCTCCACTTT. Translating it yields CANQLDSVNSPLHF.

The chain employs TRBV7-3 and TRBJ2-7; D possibly corresponds to TRBD2 (5 bases). This CDR3 contains 15 residues. V was trimmed by 2 bases and J by 2 bases, leaving 13 bases between them. Per the germline V gene, CDR1 is SGHTA and CDR2 is FQGTGA. The CDR3 region has the DNA TGTGCCAGCAGCTTATACGGGGATCCCCCCTACGAGCAGTACTTC. Protein sequence: CASSLYGDPPYEQYF.

The gene calls are TRBV18 and TRBJ2-2; 11 positions match TRBD2. The germline CDR1 and CDR2 sequences are KGHSH and LQKENI. This CDR3 spans 16 amino acids. V shed 5 bases, J shed 5 bases, and the junction held 7 bases outside the gene matches. CDR3 sequence: CASSARLAGTTGELFF. The CDR3 nucleotides are TGTGCCAGCTCAGCAAGACTAGCGGGGACGACCGGGGAGCTGTTTTTT.

The V call is TRBV5-1, the J call TRBJ2-7, with D perhaps matching TRBD2 (5 bases). The CDR3 length is 15 residues. Deletions cut 1 base from V and 2 bases from J, with 13 bases between. The germline gives CDR1 SGHRS, CDR2 YFSETQ. The DNA of the CDR3 is TGCGCCAGCAGCTTGAGTGCAGGAGGCACCTACGAGCAGTACTTC. Translated, it gives CASSLSAGGTYEQYF.

The chain employs TRBV7-2 and TRBJ2-7, with TRBD1 matching over 10 bases. V lost 5 bases, J lost 4 bases, and 5 bases stayed unmatched. CDR1 and CDR2 from the germline V gene are SGHTA and FQGNSA. The CDR3 runs 14 residues. Here the CDR3 DNA reads TGTGCCAGCAGCCGCCGGACAGGGGGATACGAGCAGTACTTC. Protein: CASSRRTGGYEQYF.

Only one count was recorded for this clone. The chain recombines TRBV3-1 (or the pseudogene TRBV3-2) with TRBJ2-7; TRBD2 might be the D (5 bases). The V end was cut by 4 bases, the J end by 3 bases, with 16 bases between. Germline CDR1 is LGHDT and CDR2 is YNNKEL (reference sequence). CDR3 length: 15 amino acids. In DNA form, the CDR3 reads TGTGCCAGCAGCCTTAGGAATCCGGGGTACTACGAGCAGTACTTC. Translation gives CASSLRNPGYYEQYF.

This chain connects TRBV7-9 to TRBJ1-1; 8 bases map to TRBD1. Germline values: CDR1 SEHNR, CDR2 FQNEAQ (reference sequence). The CDR3 is 16 amino acids. Trimming at V came to 5 bases and at J to 1 base, leaving 9 bases not matched to a gene. CDR3 DNA sequence: TGTGCCAGCAGCACCCGCCAGGGGGCAGGGAACACTGAAGCTTTCTTT. It is translated as CASSTRQGAGNTEAFF.

This chain links TRBV27 with TRBJ1-2, with a weak D call TRBD1 (6 bases). The CDR3 length is 13 residues. Germline lookup yields CDR1 MNHEY and CDR2 SMNVEV (reference sequence). V shed 4 bases and J shed 4 bases, with 10 bases lying between them. The CDR3 here is CASSSQGPYGYTF. Written as DNA, the CDR3 is TGTGCCAGCAGTTCACAGGGCCCCTATGGCTACACCTTC.

V and J are TRBV7-8 and TRBJ2-1; TRBD2 aligns across 10 bases. V lost 2 bases to trimming and J lost 6 bases; unmatched junction nucleotides: 4. The V gene's germline CDR1 is SGHVS and CDR2 FQNEAQ. This CDR3 has 15 residues. The CDR3 loop reads CASSLFKRGGNEQFF. The CDR3 DNA is TGTGCCAGCAGCTTATTCAAGCGGGGGGGCAATGAGCAGTTCTTC.

V and J are TRBV6-5 and TRBJ1-3; D remains ambiguous. V was shortened by 5 bases and J by 0 bases, with 8 bases between the two germline ends. CDR3 length: 14 residues. CDR1 MNHEY and CDR2 SVGAGI come from the germline V gene. The CDR3 region has the DNA TGTGCCAGCAGTACCACTTTCTCTGGAAACACCATATATTTT. Its protein product is CASSTTFSGNTIYF.

The chain links TRBV18 to TRBJ2-1, with a tentative D call TRBD1 (6 bases). Trimming shortened V by 2 bases and J by 9 bases, and 11 bases separated the two germline ends. Germline CDR1 KGHSH, CDR2 LQKENI. The CDR3 loop spans 13 amino acids. The CDR3 DNA reads as TGTGCCAGCTCACCATCAGGGGCGCGTGAGCAGTTCTTC. It codes for CASSPSGAREQFF.

Only a few counts were recorded for this clone. The J gene is TRBJ1-2, the V gene TRBV7-9; weak D call: TRBD1 (6 bases). The V end was cut by 6 bases, the J end by 6 bases, with 20 bases between. CDR3 length: 15 residues. Germline-derived CDR1 and CDR2 are SEHNR and FQNEAQ (reference sequence). The chain's CDR3 is CASSKAGAGKDGYTF. The CDR3 DNA is TGTGCCAGCAGTAAGGCGGGGGCAGGGAAGGATGGCTACACCTTC.